This T cell receptor (beta chain) stems from a study of T cell responses to AZD1222 COVID-19 vaccine. Using immunoSEQ multiplex PCR, the repertoire was profiled, and TCRdb retains in-frame clones only, with some absent. Among 93,000 or so clones listed, over 70% were seen once. Germline CDR1 and CDR2: WNHNN and SYGVQD (reference sequence). Trimming removed 8 bases at V and 0 bases at J, with 17 bases between. The CDR3 runs 16 residues. The source of this sequence is an adult in good health. This specimen was peripheral blood, taken on day 0 of AZD1222 vaccination. The chain uses TRBV10-1 and TRBJ1-5, with D possibly being TRBD1 (5 bases). The CDR3 DNA reads as TGCGCCAGCCCAGGGAGAAGGGTGGATAGCAATCAGCCCCAGCATTTT. Translating gives CASPGRRVDSNQPQHF.